In its sample, the clone carrying this T cell receptor (beta chain) was seen a few times. The antigen is undetermined. The entry originates in a study of response to subunit inactivated influenza vaccine. Points from the study as a whole: The authors suggested that every seasonal influenza vaccination recruits few new T cells.

Per germline, CDR1 DFQATT and CDR2 SNEGSKA (reference sequence). The CDR3 loop spans 13 amino acids. V shed 6 bases, J shed 0 bases, and the junction held 5 bases outside the gene matches. TCRdb used MiXCR to reprocess the RT-PCR reads, holding one entry per CDR3 protein. Of over 650,000 distinct CDR3 sequences in the sample, about a fifth were seen once. The starting material was PBMCs from blood, obtained more than 4 days after vaccination. This TCR derives from a man aged 45 to 65 who received an inactivated influenza vaccine. The chain uses TRBV20-1 and TRBJ2-7; 7 bases match TRBD2. CDR3 residues: CSAPGTNSYEQYF. The CDR3 nucleotides read TGCAGTGCCCCCGGGACTAACTCCTACGAGCAGTACTTC.